The rows below give T cell receptor beta chains drawn from one sample of a study of cytomegalovirus exposure and HLA in healthy donors. Assay used: immunoSEQ multiplex PCR; TCRdb lists only in-frame clones, some missing. The sample shows around 100,000 clones, 67% of them seen only once. Sequenced sample: PBMCs. The receptors come from a man in his late teens or twenties in good health and CMV-seropositive. The CDR3 runs from the conserved cysteine through the conserved F or W. The D gene is left open where the match is weak. The size entry is marked missing in some rows and otherwise reads once, few, many or a size class.

D	size	length	J	V	CDR3	DNA
TRBD1	.	13	TRBJ2-7	TRBV6-1	CASGGQLNYEQYF	TGTGCCAGTGGGGGACAGTTAAACTACGAGCAGTACTTC
.	.	13	TRBJ2-6	TRBV28	CASSQTGANVLTF	TGTGCCAGCAGTCAGACTGGGGCCAACGTCCTGACTTTC
TRBD1	.	19	TRBJ2-7	TRBV5-4	CASSSSGTGARWGAYEQYF	TGTGCCAGCAGTTCCTCCGGGACAGGAGCGCGGTGGGGGGCCTACGAGCAGTACTTC
.	.	14	TRBJ2-7	TRBV6-5	CASTLNGGESEQYF	TGTGCCAGCACCTTAAATGGAGGAGAATCCGAGCAGTACTTC
.	.	12	TRBJ1-1	TRBV10-1	CASSRGDTEAFF	TGCGCCAGCAGTAGAGGCGACACTGAAGCTTTCTTT
TRBD1	.	16	TRBJ1-2	TRBV7-9	CASSDSGTGGAYGYTF	TGTGCCAGCAGCGATTCCGGGACAGGGGGCGCCTATGGCTACACCTTC
.	.	15	TRBJ1-2	TRBV28	CASSSPQGTHYGYTF	TGTGCCAGCAGTTCCCCGCAGGGGACCCACTATGGCTACACCTTC
.	.	15	TRBJ2-5	TRBV2	CASRNGWGGKETQYF	TGTGCCAGCAGAAACGGTTGGGGGGGCAAAGAGACCCAGTACTTC
TRBD1	.	13	TRBJ2-5	TRBV2	CASSDGTGATQYF	TGTGCCAGCAGTGATGGGACAGGCGCGACCCAGTACTTC
TRBD2	.	18	TRBJ2-2	TRBV5-1	CASSWLAGGLGGTGELFF	TGCGCCAGCAGCTGGCTAGCGGGGGGGCTTGGGGGTACCGGGGAGCTGTTTTTT
TRBD1	few	13	TRBJ1-3	TRBV7-9	CASSPDRAYTIYF	TGTGCCAGCAGTCCCGACAGGGCTTACACCATATATTTT
.	.	13	TRBJ2-1	TRBV2	CASRDRQLNEQFF	TGTGCCAGCAGGGACCGACAGTTGAATGAGCAGTTCTTC
TRBD1	.	13	TRBJ1-1	TRBV19	CASSTTGGTEAFF	TGTGCCAGTAGTACGACAGGGGGCACTGAAGCTTTCTTT
TRBD1	.	15	TRBJ2-1	TRBV7-6	CASSSTGTANNEQFF	TGTGCCAGCAGCTCTACCGGGACAGCAAACAATGAGCAGTTCTTC
.	.	14	TRBJ1-5	TRBV28	CASSLRQINQPQHF	TGTGCCAGCAGTTTGCGGCAGATCAATCAGCCCCAGCATTTT
TRBD2	.	16	TRBJ2-1	TRBV11-3	CASSLGQWGGNNEQFF	TGTGCCAGCAGCTTAGGCCAATGGGGGGGGAACAATGAGCAGTTCTTC
.	once	16	TRBJ1-1	TRBV30	CAWSSPKPGLNTEAFF	TGTGCCTGGAGTTCCCCAAAGCCGGGGTTGAACACTGAAGCTTTCTTT
.	.	17	TRBJ1-1	TRBV10-2	CASSEPGPFSGLSEAFF	TGCGCCAGCAGTGAGCCTGGTCCGTTTTCAGGGCTCAGTGAAGCTTTCTTT
TRBD1	.	13	TRBJ1-2	TRBV12-5	CASCERPGQGITF	TGTGCTAGTTGTGAAAGACCGGGACAGGGGATCACCTTC
TRBD1	.	13	TRBJ2-5	TRBV27	CAIWDRGRETQYF	TGTGCCATCTGGGACAGGGGGCGGGAGACCCAGTACTTC
TRBD1	once	15	TRBJ1-2	TRBV6-6	CASSYSDRGQGGYTF	TGTGCCAGCAGTTACTCGGACAGGGGGCAGGGTGGCTACACCTTC
.	.	17	TRBJ1-5	TRBV5-6	CASSLGASAGFRQPQHF	TGTGCCAGCAGCTTGGGGGCCTCGGCAGGGTTTAGACAGCCCCAGCATTTT
TRBD1	once	16	TRBJ1-5	TRBV7-6	CASARDRGPFNQPQHF	TGTGCCAGCGCCCGGGACAGGGGACCTTTTAATCAGCCCCAGCATTTT
TRBD1	.	16	TRBJ2-5	TRBV5-1	CASSIYTGTVLETQYF	TGCGCCAGCAGCATCTATACCGGGACAGTCCTAGAGACCCAGTACTTC
.	.	16	TRBJ2-1	TRBV2	CASEEGGPTFYNEQFF	TGTGCCAGCGAGGAGGGGGGGCCCACCTTTTACAATGAGCAGTTCTTC
TRBD2	few	16	TRBJ2-7	TRBV11-3	CASSSVLASKANEQYF	TGTGCCAGCAGCTCCGTACTAGCGTCAAAAGCTAACGAGCAGTACTTC
TRBD1	.	13	TRBJ2-2	TRBV29-1	CSADRGNTGELFF	TGCAGCGCCGACAGGGGAAACACCGGGGAGCTGTTTTTT
TRBD1	.	15	TRBJ2-1	TRBV11-1	CASSFGTGNLGEQFF	TGTGCCAGCAGCTTCGGGACAGGGAATCTAGGAGAGCAGTTCTTC
.	.	20	TRBJ2-1	TRBV13	CASSLVGRLGGLESYNEQFF	TGTGCCAGCAGCTTAGTCGGGAGGCTCGGGGGCCTCGAATCCTACAATGAGCAGTTCTTC
.	.	15	TRBJ2-1	TRBV13	CASSSLASSYNEQFF	TGTGCCAGCAGCTCGCTAGCGAGCTCCTACAATGAGCAGTTCTTC
TRBD1	.	16	TRBJ2-1	TRBV5-6	CASSLLGPGQGDEQFF	TGTGCCAGCAGCTTGTTAGGGCCGGGACAGGGTGATGAGCAGTTCTTC
.	.	16	TRBJ1-3	TRBV2	CASSPTAGRAGNTIYF	TGTGCCAGCAGTCCCACGGCTGGCCGGGCTGGAAACACCATATATTTT
.	few	14	TRBJ1-5	TRBV6-5	CASSPGLGNQPQHF	TGTGCCAGCAGCCCAGGGTTAGGCAATCAGCCCCAGCATTTT
TRBD1	.	15	TRBJ1-2	TRBV29-1	CSVDLTRTGNYGYTF	TGCAGCGTCGACTTAACGAGGACAGGGAACTATGGCTACACCTTC
.	.	14	TRBJ1-1	TRBV19	CASTPSGGFTEAFF	TGTGCCAGTACCCCCTCGGGGGGCTTCACTGAAGCTTTCTTT
TRBD1	.	16	TRBJ2-6	TRBV5-5	CASSLTGGAGANVLTF	TGTGCCAGCAGCCTGACAGGGGGCGCTGGGGCCAACGTCCTGACTTTC
.	.	15	TRBJ1-5	TRBV6-5	CASSSDSSEDQPQHF	TGTGCCAGCAGTTCCGACAGTAGTGAGGATCAGCCCCAGCATTTT
TRBD1	.	16	TRBJ2-1	TRBV5-1	CASSLIETGGLNEQFF	TGCGCCAGCAGCTTGATCGAGACAGGGGGTTTAAATGAGCAGTTCTTC